The sequence of this T cell receptor (beta chain) was determined in a study of cytomegalovirus exposure and HLA in healthy donors. 13 Jbeta primers and 60 Vbeta primers were used for the PCR. The protocol was immunoSEQ multiplex PCR, while the TCRdb copy is restricted to in-frame clones and leaves out a portion. This table holds about 110,000 clones, 71% found once. The CDR3 is made up of 14 amino acids. The V end lost 9 bases, the J end lost 3 bases, and 14 bases lay between the germline ends. CDR1 is MNHEY and CDR2 is SMNVEV in the germline V gene (reference sequence). The source of this sequence is a female donor in good health and CMV-seronegative. V usage is TRBV27 and J usage is TRBJ1-4; D unresolved. The sample comprised PBMCs. In DNA, the CDR3 is TGTGCCAGTCGTGAGATTGCGGCTAATGAAAAACTGTTTTTT. Protein sequence: CASREIAANEKLFF.